The 16 T cell receptor beta chains presented below share a single source sample, sequenced in a study of PD-L1 blockade in urothelial cancer. As to time point: pretreatment peripheral blood. Profiled with immunoSEQ multiplex PCR; TCRdb holds only in-frame clones, not every one. The sample shows about 130,000 clones, less than 85% of them seen only once. The material sequenced was PBMCs, taken around atezolizumab (anti-PD-L1) treatment. The receptor source for this set is a man in his fifties with urothelial cancer.

In its sample, this clone was seen once. This CDR3 reads CASSGTAGNTIYF. CDR3 DNA: TGTGCCAGCAGTGGGACAGCTGGAAACACCATATATTTT. This rearrangement joins TRBV2 to TRBJ1-3, with D perhaps matching TRBD1 (6 bases). The CDR3 is made up of 13 amino acids. Trimming left V 4 bases short and J 2 bases short, with 6 bases between. In germline, CDR1 is SNHLY, CDR2 FYNNEI.

The rearrangement links TRBV30 to TRBJ1-4; the match to TRBD1 covers 10 bases. CDR3 length: 14 residues. Germline V gene sequence: CDR1 GTSNPN, CDR2 SVGIG (reference sequence). The V gene end was trimmed by 3 bases and the J gene end by 8 bases; junction bases not matched to a gene: 6. CDR3 sequence (DNA): TGTGCCTGGAGCCGACAGGGGGCGCGCGAAAAACTGTTTTTT. Translated: CAWSRQGAREKLFF.

CDR3 sequence reads: CASSYTGREQYF. CDR3 DNA sequence: TGTGCCAGCAGTTACACAGGGAGAGAGCAGTACTTC. The chain carries TRBV6-5 and TRBJ2-7; D is possibly TRBD1 (6 bases). This CDR3 region has 12 residues. V was cut by 2 bases and J by 7 bases, with 9 bases left in between. Germline CDR1 is MNHEY and CDR2 is SVGAGI.

This chain links TRBV28 with TRBJ1-6; D is unresolved. CDR3 size: 15 residues. Germline CDR1 reads MDHEN; CDR2 reads SYDVKM. Trimming removed 7 bases at V and 8 bases at J, with 18 bases between. For the CDR3, the DNA is TGTGCCAGCAAGGAGATGCCCCACGATTATTCACCCCTCCACTTT. This encodes CASKEMPHDYSPLHF.

CDR3 DNA: TGTGCCAGCAGCTTAGGGGCTAGCCTTAACACCGGGGAGCTGTTTTTT. It yields the protein CASSLGASLNTGELFF. This chain connects TRBV7-9 to TRBJ2-2, with D possibly being TRBD2 (5 bases). Trimming left V 1 base short and J 2 bases short, with 11 bases between. The length of the CDR3 is 16 residues. Per germline, CDR1 SEHNR and CDR2 FQNEAQ (reference sequence).

The chain joins TRBV29-1 to TRBJ1-1, with D maybe TRBD1 (5 bases). The CDR3 consists of 8 residues. V lost 6 bases to trimming and J lost 10 bases, with 6 bases between them. CDR1 and CDR2 from the germline V gene are SQVTM and ANQGSEA. This CDR3 reads CSVGGAFF. Here the CDR3 DNA reads TGCAGCGTCGGGGGAGCTTTCTTT.

The chain uses TRBV30 and TRBJ2-5; D is perhaps TRBD2 (7 bases). Germline V CDR1 and CDR2: GTSNPN, SVGIG (reference sequence). V lost 0 bases to trimming and J lost 2 bases, with 10 bases between them. This CDR3 is built from 14 residues. CDR3 loop: CAWSVKGGQETQYF. The CDR3 DNA follows: TGTGCCTGGAGTGTGAAGGGGGGGCAAGAGACCCAGTACTTC.

This rearrangement joins TRBV15 to TRBJ1-6; TRBD1 aligns across 7 bases. The CDR3 sequence is 14 residues long. Unmatched junction bases numbered 2, after V lost 3 bases and J lost 6 bases. In germline, CDR1 is LNHNV, CDR2 YYDKDF (reference sequence). DNA for the CDR3: TGTGCCACCAGCAGGCGGGACAGTAATTCACCCCTCCACTTT. This gives the protein CATSRRDSNSPLHF. The variable domain in full, completed from reference TRBV15 and TRBJ1-6, reads DAMVIQNPRYQVTQFGKPVTLSCSQTLNHNVMYWYQQKSSQAPKLLFHYYDKDFNNEADTPDNFQSRRPNTSFCFLDIRSPGLGDTAMYLCATSRRDSNSPLHFGNGTRLTVT.

The genes are TRBV15 and TRBJ2-5, with 9 bases identical to TRBD1. Germline assignment: CDR1 LNHNV and CDR2 YYDKDF (reference sequence). Trimming at V came to 6 bases and at J to 10 bases, leaving 9 bases not matched to a gene. CDR3 length: 13 amino acids. The CDR3 region is CATSPDRGGVQYF. The CDR3 DNA reads TGTGCCACCAGTCCAGACAGGGGGGGTGTCCAGTACTTC.

V usage is TRBV29-1 and J usage is TRBJ1-2, with TRBD1 matching over 10 bases. The V gene's germline CDR1 is SQVTM and CDR2 ANQGSEA. The CDR3 sequence is 14 residues long. The ends lost 6 bases at V and 2 bases at J; junction bases unmatched: 6. This CDR3 is CSVGTGQGNYGYTF. CDR3 sequence (DNA): TGCAGCGTGGGTACGGGACAGGGGAACTATGGCTACACCTTC.

The V and J genes are TRBV28 and TRBJ1-3; D call uncertain. V was clipped by 2 bases and J by 4 bases, with 9 bases between them. CDR3 size: 14 residues. In germline, CDR1 is MDHEN, CDR2 SYDVKM. CDR3 nucleotides: TGTGCCAGCAGTTTAGGAGGGTCCGGAAACACCATATATTTT. It encodes CASSLGGSGNTIYF.

This chain connects TRBV5-1 to TRBJ2-2, with TRBD2 matching 9 bases. There are 16 residues in the CDR3. Per germline, CDR1 SGHRS and CDR2 YFSETQ. V shed 1 base, J shed 4 bases, and the junction held 5 bases outside the gene matches. In DNA form, the CDR3 reads TGCGCCAGCAGCTTGACTAGCGGGTCGGTCACCGGGGAGCTGTTTTTT. Translation: CASSLTSGSVTGELFF.

This chain uses TRBV11-2 with TRBJ1-2, with D maybe TRBD1 (5 bases). CDR3 length equals 14 residues. Trimming removed 4 bases from V and 7 bases from J, with 16 bases in between. From germline, CDR1 is SGHAT and CDR2 FQNNGV. The CDR3 sequence: CASSSVAGRGGYTF. The CDR3 DNA follows: TGTGCCAGCAGCTCAGTGGCAGGGCGGGGTGGCTACACCTTC.

J is TRBJ1-1 and V is TRBV30; a weak D match, TRBD1 (5 bases). The germline CDR1 and CDR2 sequences are GTSNPN and SVGIG (reference sequence). Between the trimmed V and J ends, which lost 7 bases and 0 bases, there was a span of 15 bases. This CDR3 region has 14 residues. The CDR3 here is CAFLTDSMNTEAFF. The CDR3 DNA reads TGTGCCTTCCTTACAGACAGCATGAACACTGAAGCTTTCTTT.

This sequence joins TRBV6-1 and TRBJ2-3, with TRBD2 identical over 7 bases. The ends lost 6 bases at V and 6 bases at J; junction bases unmatched: 12. Germline CDR1 and CDR2: MNHNS and SASEGT. The CDR3 loop spans 15 amino acids. The DNA of the CDR3 is TGTGCCAGCAGCGAACCTGGGTTCGGGAGGGATACGCAGTATTTT. Translated, it gives CASSEPGFGRDTQYF.

The genes are TRBV5-6 and TRBJ1-5, with D unresolved. CDR1 and CDR2 (germline): SGHDT, YYEEEE. This CDR3 has 15 residues. Trimming stripped 5 bases from V and 6 bases from J, with 18 bases between. The chain's CDR3 is CASRTNEGSGQPQHF. DNA of the CDR3: TGTGCCAGCAGGACCAACGAGGGTTCGGGTCAGCCCCAGCATTTT.